Listed below are T cell receptor beta chains from one sample, sequenced in a study of blood T cell repertoires in COVID-19. Repertoires were generated with immunoSEQ multiplex PCR, while TCRdb's copy carries only in-frame clones and drops some. The sample contains about 180,000 clones, roughly 85% of which appear only once. The sequencing sample was made of PBMCs or T cells enriched from blood (not recorded which). Every receptor here comes from a woman between 18 and 30 years old who had recovered from COVID-19. Each CDR3 is given with its conserved first and last residue. A D gene is named only where the DNA matches it firmly. For some rows the clone size is stated as once, few or many, or as a class when expanded; others skip it.

>TRBV14|TRBJ2-2|NA|NA
TGTGCCAGCAGCCACACCGACTTCGAGCGCGGGGAGCTGTTTTTT
CASSHTDFERGELFF
>TRBV7-2|TRBJ1-1|NA|NA
TGTGCCAGCAGCTTGGGCCCCCTTTTATCTGAAGCTTTCTTT
CASSLGPLLSEAFF
>TRBV5-1|TRBJ2-1|NA|NA
TGCGCCAGCAGCGGAGCTAGCGCTCCTTACAATGAGCAGTTCTTC
CASSGASAPYNEQFF
>TRBV6-1|TRBJ1-1|NA|NA
TGTGCCAGCAGTGAAGCGCCCCTAGGGAACACTGAAGCTTTCTTT
CASSEAPLGNTEAFF
>TRBV5-1|TRBJ2-6|TRBD1|NA
TGCGCCAGCAGCTCCGGACAGGGGGCTGGTTCTGGGGCCAACGTCCTGACTTTC
CASSSGQGAGSGANVLTF
>TRBV5-4|TRBJ2-3|NA|NA
TGTGCCAGCAGCTTGGACAGCGGGACAGATACGCAGTATTTT
CASSLDSGTDTQYF
>TRBV19|TRBJ2-1|NA|NA
TGTGCCAGTCAAGCCCGAGGGAACTACAATGAGCAGTTCTTC
CASQARGNYNEQFF
>TRBV7-2|TRBJ1-2|NA|NA
TGTGCCAGCAGCTTAGCCACAGCATGGAATGGCTACACCTTC
CASSLATAWNGYTF
>TRBV28|TRBJ1-1|NA|NA
TGTGCCAGCAGTTACTATAGTGAAGCTTTCTTT
CASSYYSEAFF
>TRBV12-3/TRBV12-4|TRBJ1-5|NA|once
TGTGCCAGCGAGAAGGGGGGCAATCAGCCCCAGCATTTT
CASEKGGNQPQHF
>TRBV10-3|TRBJ2-1|NA|NA
TGTGCCATCAGTGTGGGGGGAGATGAGCAGTTCTTC
CAISVGGDEQFF
>TRBV5-8|TRBJ1-6|TRBD1|NA
TGTGCCAGCAGCCCCGGGACAGGTCCCGGCCCACCCCTCCACTTT
CASSPGTGPGPPLHF
>TRBV18|TRBJ1-1|NA|NA
TGTGCCAGCTCACCGTCCCGAGGGGGAAACACTGAAGCTTTCTTT
CASSPSRGGNTEAFF
>TRBV11-3|TRBJ2-1|NA|NA
TGTGCCAGCAGCTCACGTGAGTCTAGCGTTCCCTACAATGAGCAGTTCTTC
CASSSRESSVPYNEQFF
>TRBV11-2|TRBJ2-7|NA|NA
TGTGCCAGCAGCTTTGAGAGGGCCCCCTACGAGCAGTACTTC
CASSFERAPYEQYF
>TRBV7-3|TRBJ1-4|NA|NA
TGTGCCAGCAGCTTAAGTAGCGATAAGGGCGAAAAACTGTTTTTT
CASSLSSDKGEKLFF
>TRBV5-1|TRBJ2-7|TRBD1|NA
TGCGCCAGCAGCTCGACAGGGGACTCCTACGAGCAGTACTTC
CASSSTGDSYEQYF
>TRBV11-2|TRBJ1-1|NA|NA
TGTGCCAGCAGCTTCTCAGGGGCAGCTGAAGCTTTCTTT
CASSFSGAAEAFF
>TRBV11-2|TRBJ1-1|TRBD1|NA
TGTGCCAGCAGCCTAAGACAGGGGGCGCTTACTGAAGCTTTCTTT
CASSLRQGALTEAFF
>TRBV7-9|TRBJ2-5|NA|NA
TGTGCCAGCAGTCAGTCGGGGGAAGAGACCCAGTACTTC
CASSQSGEETQYF
>TRBV28|TRBJ1-1|TRBD1|once
TGTGCCAGCAGTACCAGGACAGGGGTGAGAACTGAAGCTTTCTTT
CASSTRTGVRTEAFF
>TRBV28|TRBJ1-5|TRBD1|NA
TGTGCCAGCAGATCTTTGGACAGGGGGCTACAGCCCCAGCATTTT
CASRSLDRGLQPQHF
>TRBV13|TRBJ1-2|NA|NA
TGTGCCAGCAGCGCAACCAGATCTGGCTACACCTTC
CASSATRSGYTF
>TRBV28|TRBJ1-6|NA|NA
TGTGCCAGCAGTTCCCTCCGGGACACTGATAATTCACCCCTCCACTTT
CASSSLRDTDNSPLHF
>TRBV28|TRBJ1-2|NA|once
TGTGCCAGCAGCCCTCACCAGGTAACGGATGGCTACACCTTC
CASSPHQVTDGYTF
>TRBV3-1/TRBV3-2|TRBJ2-1|TRBD2|NA
TGTGCCAGCAGCCAAGAAAGCCTAGCGGGAAGCAATGAGCAGTTCTTC
CASSQESLAGSNEQFF
>TRBV19|TRBJ1-1|NA|NA
TGTGCCAGTACGAGAGAGGGATCTGAAGCTTTCTTT
CASTREGSEAFF
>TRBV28|TRBJ2-3|TRBD2|once
TGTGCCAGCAGTCGATTAGCGGGAGGGAGGGCAGATACGCAGTATTTT
CASSRLAGGRADTQYF
>TRBV7-2|TRBJ1-2|NA|few
TGTGCCAGCAGCTTTGCCGCGGTGGATGGCTACACCTTC
CASSFAAVDGYTF
>TRBV24-1|TRBJ2-6|TRBD1|NA
TGTGCCACCAGTGATACTTGGGCAGGGGGCAACTCTGGGGCCAACGTCCTGACTTTC
CATSDTWAGGNSGANVLTF
>TRBV28|TRBJ1-4|TRBD1|NA
TGTGCCAGCAGTCCACCGACAGGGGGCGTTGAAAAACTGTTTTTT
CASSPPTGGVEKLFF
>TRBV6-5|TRBJ2-7|NA|NA
TGTGCCAGCAGGTCTACAGGGTTGGGGACGGGAGAGCAGTACTTC
CASRSTGLGTGEQYF
>TRBV7-9|TRBJ2-1|TRBD2|NA
TGTGCCAGCAGCTTATCTACTAGCGGGAATTTCAATGAGCAGTTCTTC
CASSLSTSGNFNEQFF
>TRBV7-9|TRBJ1-4|NA|NA
TGTGCCAGCACCCCGAGATCAACTAATGAAAAACTGTTTTTT
CASTPRSTNEKLFF
>TRBV7-2|TRBJ1-4|NA|NA
TGTGCCAGCAGCTCATACGGCAGGGCCTCGAATGAAAAACTGTTTTTT
CASSSYGRASNEKLFF
>TRBV19|TRBJ1-5|TRBD1|NA
TGTGCCAGTAGTTCCGGGCCGGGACAGCATAGCAATCAGCCCCAGCATTTT
CASSSGPGQHSNQPQHF
>TRBV29-1|TRBJ2-5|NA|NA
TGCAGCGTTGAAGTGCAGGAAGAGACCCAGTACTTC
CSVEVQEETQYF
>TRBV11-3|TRBJ1-3|TRBD1|NA
TGTGCCAGCAGTAGACAGGGAGACACCATATATTTT
CASSRQGDTIYF
>TRBV9|TRBJ1-1|NA|NA
TGTGCCAGCAGCGTAGATCCGGTTCGAACAGACAACTGGAGGGCTTTCTTT
CASSVDPVRTDNWRAFF
>TRBV4-1|TRBJ2-7|TRBD1|NA
TGCGCCAGCAGCCAAGCTGAAGGGACAGCCTACGAGCAGTACTTC
CASSQAEGTAYEQYF
>TRBV27|TRBJ1-2|TRBD1|NA
TGTGCCAGCAGTTTAGTCTCAGGGGGCGCGAATGGCTACACCTTC
CASSLVSGGANGYTF
>TRBV30|TRBJ1-1|TRBD1|NA
TGTGCCTGGAGTGGGGAAGGGGGCGCATTCATTGAAGCTTTCTTT
CAWSGEGGAFIEAFF
>TRBV5-1|TRBJ2-7|NA|NA
TGCGCCAGCAGCTTGGACAGGGTAGCATACGAGCAGTACTTC
CASSLDRVAYEQYF
>TRBV12-3/TRBV12-4|TRBJ2-3|TRBD2|NA
TGTGCCACCAGCGGGAGAGGAGATACGCAGTATTTT
CATSGRGDTQYF
>TRBV19|TRBJ1-2|NA|NA
TGTGCCAGTAGTCTAGGCACGGGTCATTCCTATGGCTACACCTTC
CASSLGTGHSYGYTF
>TRBV4-1|TRBJ1-6|TRBD1|NA
TGCGCCAGCAGCCAAGATTACCCACAGGGGCGGGATTCACCCCTCCACTTT
CASSQDYPQGRDSPLHF
>TRBV28|TRBJ1-4|NA|NA
TGTGCCAGCAGCTTGGAGGGGCTCAGTGAAAAACTGTTTTTT
CASSLEGLSEKLFF
>TRBV2|TRBJ2-4|NA|NA
TGTGCCAGCAGTGAATTCCACACAAGAGCCAAAAACATTCAGTACTTC
CASSEFHTRAKNIQYF
>TRBV19|TRBJ1-5|NA|once
TGTGCCAGTAGTATACTCTGGGGCGATAGCAATCAGCCCCAGCATTTT
CASSILWGDSNQPQHF
>TRBV6-5|TRBJ2-1|NA|NA
TGTGCCAGCAGGAACGGCAGGGCATCCTACAATGAGCAGTTCTTC
CASRNGRASYNEQFF
>TRBV6-5|TRBJ1-2|NA|NA
TGTGCCAGCCGACTCGGGGGGTATGGCTACACCTTC
CASRLGGYGYTF
>TRBV3-1/TRBV3-2|TRBJ1-6|NA|NA
TGTGCCAGCAGCCAAGATCGTCGGGGTTGGGGTAATTCACCCCTCCACTTT
CASSQDRRGWGNSPLHF